The next 24 T cell receptor beta chains were all read from a single sample in a study of naive and memory T cell subsets (dated by TCRdb to the late 2010s). Study-level results and caveats: Naive repertoires, especially CD8, contained a few larger clonotypes, possibly memory cells re-expressing CD45RA.

Libraries came from UMI-ligation and nested PCR. Sequencing took place on an Illumina MiSeq. The beta constant-region primer was an equimolar mix of two oligonucleotides covering both TRBC1 and TRBC2. Four rounds of PCR, combining the SP2 primer with nested alpha and beta constant-region primers, were used to amplify the ligated cDNA. The public sequencing data were trimmed at Q25 with fastp and processed into clonotypes with MiXCR by TCRdb, which kept only in-frame beta chains. A single entry per CDR3 protein holds the most common genes and DNA from its merged rows. Counted in this sample were 150,000 or so distinct CDR3 sequences; approximately 22% of them appeared once. Jointly, the top ten make up roughly 0.1% of the sample. Antigens for these TCRs are unknown. The sample consisted of naive CD4+ T cells from blood. The meaning of the sample's cell subset or site label: naive T cells, CD45RA high CD27+. These receptors all stem from a human donor in good health.

This clonotype has a single count. The chain links TRBV30 to TRBJ2-7; tentatively, D is TRBD2 (5 bases). V shed 3 bases and J shed 3 bases, with 12 bases lying between them. Germline V gene sequence: CDR1 GTSNPN, CDR2 SVGIG (reference sequence). The CDR3 totals 13 residues. The chain's CDR3 is CAWRSERDYEQYF. CDR3 DNA sequence: TGTGCCTGGAGGTCGGAGAGGGACTACGAGCAGTACTTC. Complete variable domain (other parts from reference TRBV30 and TRBJ2-7): SQTIHQWPATLVQPVGSPLSLECTVEGTSNPNLYWYRQAAGRGLQLLFYSVGIGQISSEVPQNLSASRPQDRQFILSSKKLLLSDSGFYLCAWRSERDYEQYFGPGTRLTVT.

This clonotype has a handful of counts. The rearrangement links TRBV7-8 to TRBJ2-1, with D possibly being TRBD1 or TRBD2 (5 bases each). The length of the CDR3 is 14 residues. The germline V and J ends were trimmed by 5 bases and 4 bases, with 12 bases remaining between them. Germline V CDR1 and CDR2: SGHVS, FQNEAQ. The CDR3 DNA reads as TGTGCCAGCAGCGACCGGGACCTATACAATGAGCAGTTCTTC. Its translation is CASSDRDLYNEQFF.

The chain links TRBV29-1 to TRBJ1-2, with unresolved D. This CDR3 has 11 amino acids. The V end lost 7 bases, the J end lost 5 bases, and 11 bases lay between the germline ends. Germline V gives CDR1 SQVTM, CDR2 ANQGSEA. As DNA, the CDR3 is TGCAGCGCTGTTTCTGGGTATGGCTACACCTTC. Protein product: CSAVSGYGYTF.

This clonotype was seen only a few times. The genes are TRBV29-1 and TRBJ2-1; 12 bases map to TRBD2. Germline values: CDR1 SQVTM, CDR2 ANQGSEA. V gave up 4 bases and J gave up 0 bases; unmatched junction bases: 19. This CDR3 comprises 21 residues. The CDR3 DNA reads as TGCAGCGTTGCCGGGACAGGATGGACTAGCGGGAATCGTTACTCCTACAATGAGCAGTTCTTC. It is translated as CSVAGTGWTSGNRYSYNEQFF.

This clonotype was counted at least ten times. CDR3 protein: CASSSSGANVLTF. CDR3 coding DNA: TGTGCCAGCAGCTCCTCTGGGGCCAACGTCCTGACTTTC. The chain combines TRBV7-8 with TRBJ2-6; D uncertain. The CDR3 length is 13 residues. V was pared by 4 bases and J by 0 bases, with 1 base between. The germline gives CDR1 SGHVS, CDR2 FQNEAQ. Looking up the rest from reference TRBV7-8 and TRBJ2-6 gives the full variable domain: GAGVSQSPRYKVAKRGQDVALRCDPISGHVSLFWYQQALGQGPEFLTYFQNEAQLDKSGLPSDRFFAERPEGSVSTLKIQRTQQEDSAVYLCASSSSGANVLTFGAGSRLTVL.

The chain carries TRBV6-2 or TRBV6-3 and TRBJ1-1; 10 nucleotides agree with TRBD1. J lost 4 bases, V lost 6 bases, and 2 bases had no gene match. The CDR3 is made up of 13 amino acids. Germline V lookup: CDR1 MNHEY, CDR2 SVGEGT. In DNA form, the CDR3 reads TGTGCCAGCAGGACAGGGGGCATCACTGAAGCTTTCTTT. Amino acids: CASRTGGITEAFF.

The genes are TRBV11-1 and TRBJ1-1, with unresolved D. This CDR3 is 13 amino acids long. V lost 1 base to trimming and J lost 5 bases, with 8 bases between them. The germline V gene has CDR1 SGHAT and CDR2 FQDESV (reference sequence). The CDR3 here is CASSLEDWTEAFF. The CDR3 coding sequence is TGTGCCAGCAGCTTAGAAGATTGGACTGAAGCTTTCTTT. The full variable domain, in which reference TRBV11-1 and TRBJ1-1 provide the parts outside the CDR3, is EAEVAQSPRYKITEKSQAVAFWCDPISGHATLYWYRQILGQGPELLVQFQDESVVDDSQLPKDRFSAERLKGVDSTLKIQPAELGDSAMYLCASSLEDWTEAFFGQGTRLTVV.

The rearrangement uses TRBV7-3 and TRBJ1-1; D is perhaps TRBD1 (5 bases). Deletions cut 5 bases from V and 4 bases from J, with 11 bases between. This CDR3 is built from 13 residues. Germline loops: CDR1 SGHTA, CDR2 FQGTGA. For the CDR3, the DNA is TGTGCCAGCAGCGGCGGGGGTTTCACTGAAGCTTTCTTT. Translated: CASSGGGFTEAFF.

The CDR3 here is CASRAPGLAGGHNEQFF. As DNA, the CDR3 is TGCGCCAGCAGGGCGCCCGGACTAGCGGGAGGACACAATGAGCAGTTCTTC. The chain employs TRBV10-2 and TRBJ2-1; 14 positions agree with TRBD2. The CDR3 covers 17 residues. V was pared by 6 bases and J by 5 bases, with 9 bases of the junction left unmatched. The germline V gene has CDR1 WSHSY and CDR2 SAAADI.

This clonotype was counted many times. The V gene is TRBV20-1, the J gene TRBJ1-1; D gene uncertain. CDR1 DFQATT and CDR2 SNEGSKA come from the germline V gene (reference sequence). CDR3 length equals 16 residues. V lost 0 bases to trimming and J lost 4 bases, with 18 bases between them. Here the CDR3 DNA reads TGCAGTGCTAGAGAAGCCCTCTCTTTGAGCGGCACTGAAGCTTTCTTT. It specifies CSAREALSLSGTEAFF.

This clonotype has more than one count but fewer than ten. The chain carries TRBV6-1 and TRBJ1-5, with D maybe TRBD1 (6 bases). The CDR3 is made up of 14 amino acids. Germline V gene lookup returns CDR1 MNHNS and CDR2 SASEGT. V was shortened by 6 bases and J by 5 bases, with 14 bases between the two germline ends. CDR3 nucleotides: TGTGCCAGCAGGGGGTGGGGGGCACATCAGCCCCAGCATTTT. It specifies CASRGWGAHQPQHF.

This clonotype was recorded many times. This rearrangement joins TRBV21-1 to TRBJ2-7; TRBD1, the table's D call, lacks a check against the DNA. TRBV21-1 is shown as a pseudogene. The CDR3 runs to 16 residues. CDR3: CASSKGSQGMDYEQYF. In nucleotides, the CDR3 is TGTGCCAGCAGCAAAGGTTCGCAGGGGATGGACTACGAGCAGTACTTC.

V is TRBV10-3 and J is TRBJ1-5; D is perhaps TRBD1 (5 bases). The CDR3 length is 15 residues. In germline, CDR1 is ENHRY, CDR2 SYGVKD. V was shortened by 0 bases and J by 10 bases, with 16 bases between the two germline ends. Here the CDR3 DNA reads TGTGCCATCAGTGAGTCTTGGGACGGGGAAGAACCCCAGCATTTT. It encodes CAISESWDGEEPQHF.

The rearrangement links TRBV6-5 to TRBJ1-4, with a tentative D call TRBD1 (5 bases). This CDR3 contains 15 residues. CDR1 and CDR2 (germline): MNHEY, SVGAGI. Trimming took 6 bases from V and 5 from J, leaving 16 bases between them. DNA of the CDR3: TGTGCCAGCAGAGGGGAGAAAGCTTTCAATGAAAAACTGTTTTTT. Protein product: CASRGEKAFNEKLFF.

In nucleotides, the CDR3 is TGTGCCAGCAGCTTACAGAGCGGGAGGTTGACAGATACGCAGTATTTT. Its protein is CASSLQSGRLTDTQYF. This chain connects TRBV7-2 to TRBJ2-3; TRBD2 aligns across 9 bases. Germline V gene data show CDR1 as SGHTA and CDR2 as FQGNSA. This CDR3 has 16 amino acids. The J segment lost 3 bases and the V segment lost 2 bases, leaving 6 bases of the junction unmatched. The variable domain in full, with the rest retrieved from reference TRBV7-2 and TRBJ2-3, is GAGVSQSPSNKVTEKGKDVELRCDPISGHTALYWYRQSLGQGLEFLIYFQGNSAPDKSGLPSDRFSAERTGGSVSTLTIQRTQQEDSAVYLCASSLQSGRLTDTQYFGPGTRLTVL.

V and J are TRBV20-1 and TRBJ2-1; possibly TRBD2 for D (6 bases). Germline CDR1 reads DFQATT; CDR2 reads SNEGSKA (reference sequence). CDR3 size: 13 residues. The V end was cut by 6 bases, the J end by 6 bases, with 15 bases between. CDR3 DNA: TGCAGTGCCGGACCCGTCGGGGGCAATGAGCAGTTCTTC. Its translation: CSAGPVGGNEQFF.

The rearrangement uses TRBV20-1 and TRBJ2-7; 14 bases map to TRBD2. The J segment lost 4 bases and the V segment lost 3 bases, leaving 5 bases of the junction unmatched. CDR3 length equals 15 residues. Germline V lookup: CDR1 DFQATT, CDR2 SNEGSKA (reference sequence). In DNA form, the CDR3 reads TGCAGTGCTAGGAGACTAGCGGGAGGGCGGTACGAGCAGTACTTC. The encoded protein is CSARRLAGGRYEQYF.

This clonotype was detected a few times. The chain employs TRBV27 and TRBJ1-5; D uncertain. Germline assignment: CDR1 MNHEY and CDR2 SMNVEV (reference sequence). This CDR3 contains 16 residues. V dropped 8 bases and J dropped 1 base, with 18 bases sitting between them. CDR3 sequence: CASGGRETGSNQPQHF. CDR3 coding DNA: TGTGCCAGCGGCGGGAGAGAGACCGGCAGCAATCAGCCCCAGCATTTT.

At least ten counts were recorded for this clonotype. The chain has TRBV28 and TRBJ2-7; 8 bases fit TRBD2. The CDR3 is made up of 15 amino acids. With 7 bases clipped from V and 1 base from J, the junction kept 9 bases outside the gene matches. Per the germline V gene, CDR1 is MDHEN and CDR2 is SYDVKM. CDR3 loop: CASTKQRERSYEQYF. The DNA for the CDR3 is TGTGCCAGCACTAAACAGCGGGAGAGGTCCTACGAGCAGTACTTC.

In its sample, this clonotype was seen a few times. The rearrangement links TRBV3-1 to TRBJ1-1; D perhaps matches TRBD1 (6 bases). Germline loops: CDR1 LGHDT, CDR2 YNNKEL (reference sequence). The germline V and J ends were trimmed by 3 bases and 5 bases, with 10 bases remaining between them. There are 13 residues in the CDR3. CDR3 coding DNA: TGTGCCAGCAGCCAGGCAGGGGAAACTGAAGCTTTCTTT. It encodes CASSQAGETEAFF.

This clonotype was counted at least ten times. The genes are TRBV6-2 or TRBV6-3 and TRBJ1-1, with 7 bases that match TRBD1. CDR1 and CDR2 from the germline V gene are MNHEY and SVGEGT. Trimming removed 1 base from V and 3 bases from J; junction bases left unmatched: 8. CDR3 length: 16 amino acids. The CDR3 region has the DNA TGTGCCAGCAGTTACTGGTATATTGGACAGGACACTGAAGCTTTCTTT. Amino acids: CASSYWYIGQDTEAFF.

This clonotype was detected many times. The V call is TRBV24-1, the J call TRBJ2-1; D gene unclear. The germline V and J ends were trimmed by 5 bases and 9 bases, with 13 bases remaining between them. The CDR3 length is 13 residues. Looked up from germline, CDR1 is KGHDR and CDR2 is SFDVKD. The CDR3 reads CATSGPPGFEQFF. The CDR3 region has the DNA TGTGCCACCAGTGGTCCCCCCGGGTTTGAGCAGTTCTTC.

The CDR3 loop is CSASRGNEKLFF. CDR3 in DNA: TGCAGTGCTAGCCGCGGTAATGAAAAACTGTTTTTT. This chain joins TRBV20-1 and TRBJ1-4; D is unclear. The CDR3 has 12 residues. Trimming shortened V by 3 bases and J by 4 bases, and 6 bases separated the two germline ends. Germline V gene data show CDR1 as DFQATT and CDR2 as SNEGSKA (reference sequence).

The chain couples TRBV6-5 to TRBJ2-3; the D call may be TRBD1 or TRBD2 (5 bases each). The CDR3 spans 16 residues. V lost 5 bases to trimming and J lost 2 bases, with 17 bases between them. The V gene's germline CDR1 is MNHEY and CDR2 SVGAGI. The CDR3 loop is CASSNPGTEDTDTQYF. The CDR3 bases are TGTGCCAGCAGTAACCCCGGGACGGAAGACACAGATACGCAGTATTTT.